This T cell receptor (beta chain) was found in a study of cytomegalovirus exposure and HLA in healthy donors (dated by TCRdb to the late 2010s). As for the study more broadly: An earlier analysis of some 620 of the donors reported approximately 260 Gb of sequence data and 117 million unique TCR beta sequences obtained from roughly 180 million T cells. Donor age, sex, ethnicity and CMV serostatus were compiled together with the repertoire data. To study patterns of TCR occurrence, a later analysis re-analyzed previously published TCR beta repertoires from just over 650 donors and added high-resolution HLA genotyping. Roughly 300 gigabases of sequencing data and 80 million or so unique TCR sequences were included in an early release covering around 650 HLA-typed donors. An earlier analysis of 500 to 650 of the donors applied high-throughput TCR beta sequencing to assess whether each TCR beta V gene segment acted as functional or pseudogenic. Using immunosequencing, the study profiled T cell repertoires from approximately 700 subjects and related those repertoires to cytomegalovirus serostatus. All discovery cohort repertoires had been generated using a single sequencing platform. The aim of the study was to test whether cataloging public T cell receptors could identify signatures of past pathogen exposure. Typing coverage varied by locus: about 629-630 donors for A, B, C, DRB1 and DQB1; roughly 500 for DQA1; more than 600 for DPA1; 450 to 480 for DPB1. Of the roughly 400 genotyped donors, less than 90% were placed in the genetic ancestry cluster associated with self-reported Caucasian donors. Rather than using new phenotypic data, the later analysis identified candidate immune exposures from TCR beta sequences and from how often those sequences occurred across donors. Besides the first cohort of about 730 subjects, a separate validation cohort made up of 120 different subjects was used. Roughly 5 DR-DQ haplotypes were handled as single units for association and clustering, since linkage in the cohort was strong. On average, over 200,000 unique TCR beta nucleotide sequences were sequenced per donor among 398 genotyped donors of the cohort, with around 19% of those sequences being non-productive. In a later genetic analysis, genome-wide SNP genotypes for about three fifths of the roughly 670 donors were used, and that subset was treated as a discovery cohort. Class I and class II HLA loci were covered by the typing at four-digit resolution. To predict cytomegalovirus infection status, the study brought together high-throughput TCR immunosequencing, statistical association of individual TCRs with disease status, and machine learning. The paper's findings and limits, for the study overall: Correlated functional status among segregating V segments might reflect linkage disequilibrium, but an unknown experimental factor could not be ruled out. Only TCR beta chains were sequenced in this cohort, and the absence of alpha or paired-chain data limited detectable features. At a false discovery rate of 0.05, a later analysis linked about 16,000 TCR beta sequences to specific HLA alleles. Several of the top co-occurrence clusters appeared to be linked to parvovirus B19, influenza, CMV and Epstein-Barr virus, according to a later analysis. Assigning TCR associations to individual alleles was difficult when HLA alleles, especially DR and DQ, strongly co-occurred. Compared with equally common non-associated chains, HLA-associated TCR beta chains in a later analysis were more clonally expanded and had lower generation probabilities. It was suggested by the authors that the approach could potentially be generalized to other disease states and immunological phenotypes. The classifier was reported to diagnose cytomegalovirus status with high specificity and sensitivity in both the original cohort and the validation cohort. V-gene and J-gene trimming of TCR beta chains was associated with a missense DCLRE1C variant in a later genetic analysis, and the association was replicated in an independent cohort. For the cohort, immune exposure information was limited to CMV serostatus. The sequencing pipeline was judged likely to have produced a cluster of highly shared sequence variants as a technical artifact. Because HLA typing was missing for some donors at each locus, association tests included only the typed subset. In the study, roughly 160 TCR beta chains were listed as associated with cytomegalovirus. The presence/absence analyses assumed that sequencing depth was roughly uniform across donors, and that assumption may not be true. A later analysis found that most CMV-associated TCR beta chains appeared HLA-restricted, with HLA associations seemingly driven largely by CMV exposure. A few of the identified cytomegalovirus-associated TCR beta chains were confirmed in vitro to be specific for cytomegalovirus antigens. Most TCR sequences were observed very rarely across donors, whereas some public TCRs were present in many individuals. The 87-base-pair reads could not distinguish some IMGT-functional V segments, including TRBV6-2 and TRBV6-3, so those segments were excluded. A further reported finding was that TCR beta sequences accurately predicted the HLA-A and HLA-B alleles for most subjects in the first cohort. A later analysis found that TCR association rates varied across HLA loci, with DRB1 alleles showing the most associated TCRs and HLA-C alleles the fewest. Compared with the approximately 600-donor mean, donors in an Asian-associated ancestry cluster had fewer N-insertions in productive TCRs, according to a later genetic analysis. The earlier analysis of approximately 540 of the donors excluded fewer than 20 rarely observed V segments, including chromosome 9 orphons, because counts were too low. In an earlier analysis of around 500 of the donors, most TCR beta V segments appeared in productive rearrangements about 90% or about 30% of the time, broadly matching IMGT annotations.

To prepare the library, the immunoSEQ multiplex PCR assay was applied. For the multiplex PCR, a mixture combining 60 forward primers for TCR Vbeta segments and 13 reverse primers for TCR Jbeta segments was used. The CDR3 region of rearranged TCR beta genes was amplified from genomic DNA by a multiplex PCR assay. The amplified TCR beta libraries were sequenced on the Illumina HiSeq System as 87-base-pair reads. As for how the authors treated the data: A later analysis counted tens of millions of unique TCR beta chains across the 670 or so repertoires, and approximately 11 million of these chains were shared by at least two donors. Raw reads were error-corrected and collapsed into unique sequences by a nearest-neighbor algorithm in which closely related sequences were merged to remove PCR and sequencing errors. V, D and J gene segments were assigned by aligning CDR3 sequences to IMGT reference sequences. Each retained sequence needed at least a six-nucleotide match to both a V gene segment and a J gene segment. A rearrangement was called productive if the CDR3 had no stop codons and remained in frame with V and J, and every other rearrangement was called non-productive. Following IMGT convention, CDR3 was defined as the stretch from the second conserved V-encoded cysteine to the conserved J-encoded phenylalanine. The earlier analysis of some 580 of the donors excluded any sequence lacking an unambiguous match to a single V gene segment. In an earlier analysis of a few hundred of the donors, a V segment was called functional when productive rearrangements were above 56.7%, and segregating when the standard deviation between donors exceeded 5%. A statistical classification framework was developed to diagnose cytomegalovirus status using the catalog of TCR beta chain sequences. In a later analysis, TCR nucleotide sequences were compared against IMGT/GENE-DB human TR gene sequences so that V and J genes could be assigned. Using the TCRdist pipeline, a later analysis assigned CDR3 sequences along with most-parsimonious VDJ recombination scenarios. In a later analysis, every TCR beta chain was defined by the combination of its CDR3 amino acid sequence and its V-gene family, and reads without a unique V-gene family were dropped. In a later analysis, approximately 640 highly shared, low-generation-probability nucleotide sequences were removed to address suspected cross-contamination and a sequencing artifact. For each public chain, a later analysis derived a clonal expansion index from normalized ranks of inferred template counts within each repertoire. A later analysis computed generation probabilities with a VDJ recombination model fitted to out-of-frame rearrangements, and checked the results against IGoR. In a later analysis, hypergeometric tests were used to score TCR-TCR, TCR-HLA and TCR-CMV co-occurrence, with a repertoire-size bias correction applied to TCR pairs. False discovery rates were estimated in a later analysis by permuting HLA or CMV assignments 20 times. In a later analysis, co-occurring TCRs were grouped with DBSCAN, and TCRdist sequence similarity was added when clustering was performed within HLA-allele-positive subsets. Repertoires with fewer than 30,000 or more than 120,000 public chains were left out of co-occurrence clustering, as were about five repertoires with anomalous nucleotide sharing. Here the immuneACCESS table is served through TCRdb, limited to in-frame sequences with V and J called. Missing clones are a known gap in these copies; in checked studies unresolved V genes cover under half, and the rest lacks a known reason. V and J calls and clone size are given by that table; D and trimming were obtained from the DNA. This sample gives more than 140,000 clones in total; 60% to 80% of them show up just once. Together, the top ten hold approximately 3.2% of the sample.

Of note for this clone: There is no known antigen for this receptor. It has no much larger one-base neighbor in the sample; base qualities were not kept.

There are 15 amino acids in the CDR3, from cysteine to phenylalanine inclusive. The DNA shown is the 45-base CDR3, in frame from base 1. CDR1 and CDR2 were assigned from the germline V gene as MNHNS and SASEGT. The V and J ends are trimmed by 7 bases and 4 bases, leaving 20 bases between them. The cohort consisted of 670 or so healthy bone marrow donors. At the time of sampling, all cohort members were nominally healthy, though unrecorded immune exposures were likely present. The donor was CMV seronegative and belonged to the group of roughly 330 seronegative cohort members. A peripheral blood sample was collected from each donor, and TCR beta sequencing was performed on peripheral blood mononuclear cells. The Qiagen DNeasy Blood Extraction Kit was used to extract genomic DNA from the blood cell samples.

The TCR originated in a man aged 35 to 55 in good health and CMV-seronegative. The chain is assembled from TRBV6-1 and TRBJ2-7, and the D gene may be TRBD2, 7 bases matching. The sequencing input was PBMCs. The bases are TGTGCCAGCACTGGGTTGGGGGGGGGCCTTTACGAGCAGTACTTC. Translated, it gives CASTGLGGGLYEQYF.